Given below is one TCR beta chain in context. Its antigen is currently unknown. Then a second PCR, running roughly 7 to 11 cycles, was carried out with a sample-barcoded 5' primer and a J-beta primer mix. TCRdb fed the 5' RACE reads into MiXCR, producing one record per CDR3 protein. This table has 800,000 to 1,000,000 distinct CDR3 sequences, around 46% appearing once. This sample was taken from a study of blood T cells in healthy people across ages. Study-level points and caveats: It was held that diversity estimates obtained from one million T cells represented underestimates.

The donors, aged roughly 6 to 95, were healthy Caucasians from Russia. Staff drew roughly 10 milliliters of peripheral blood from each donor. The V gene's germline CDR1 is KGHDR and CDR2 SFDVKD. V lost 3 bases to trimming and J lost 5 bases, with 10 bases between them. The CDR3 spans 13 residues. The material sequenced was blood. The receptor comes from a young man in good health. The genes are TRBV24-1 and TRBJ2-7; D might be TRBD2 (6 bases). The CDR3 loop reads CATSDRGRHEQYF. The DNA of the CDR3 is TGTGCCACCAGTGATCGGGGGAGGCACGAGCAGTACTTC.